This paragraph covers one T cell receptor (beta chain) sequence. V was shortened by 8 bases and J by 3 bases, with 16 bases between the two germline ends. The CDR3 consists of 14 residues. This specimen belongs to a study of CD8 T cells in Susac syndrome. Reverse transcription of about 0.45 to 1 ug RNA used random hexamers. It was immunoSEQ multiplex PCR that amplified TCR beta CDR3 across 54 Vbeta and 13 Jbeta. TCRdb used MiXCR to reprocess the immunoSEQ multiplex PCR reads, holding one entry per CDR3 protein. The sample yields 100,000 to 150,000 distinct CDR3 sequences, approximately 95% seen once. Sequencing was carried out using CD8+ T cells from PBMCs. The rearrangement joins TRBV12-3 or TRBV12-4 to TRBJ2-5; weak D call: TRBD2 (6 bases). The receptor was isolated from a human donor with multiple sclerosis. CDR3 in DNA: TGTGCCAGCGGGACTCCCGAGGCCAAAGAGACCCAGTACTTC. It is translated as CASGTPEAKETQYF.